A selection of T cell receptor beta chains follows, all from one sample in a study of T cell changes during pregnancy in multiple sclerosis. The data were produced by immunoSEQ multiplex PCR, yet TCRdb's version contains in-frame clones alone and is incomplete. The sample has 60,000 to 80,000 clones, approximately 91% seen once; the top ten hold approximately 3.4%. Sequencing was performed on peripheral blood, taken before pregnancy. These TCRs come from a female donor with multiple sclerosis, enrolled in a pregnancy study. CDR3s include the opening cysteine and the closing phenylalanine or tryptophan. Fields, in order: V gene, J gene, clone size, D gene, CDR3 DNA, CDR3 protein. The D gene is left open where the match is weak. Clone size appears in some rows only: once, few, many, or a class for an expanded clone.

TRBV10-3	TRBJ2-5	-	TRBD1	TGTGCCATCAGGGACCCCGGGACAGCCCAAGAGACCCAGTACTTC	CAIRDPGTAQETQYF
TRBV5-1	TRBJ2-1	-	-	TGCGCCAGCAGCTTGGACGGGGTCAACTCCTACAATGAGCAGTTCTTC	CASSLDGVNSYNEQFF
TRBV11-2	TRBJ2-1	-	TRBD2	TGTGCCAGCACTCCCCGGGGCGGGGTAGCGGGAAAAAGCTACAATGAGCAGTTCTTC	CASTPRGGVAGKSYNEQFF
TRBV6-5	TRBJ1-2	-	TRBD1	TGTGCCAGCAGTAACGTACAGGGGCCGCTCTATGGCTACACCTTC	CASSNVQGPLYGYTF
TRBV10-2	TRBJ1-1	-	-	TGCGCCAGCAGTGAGTCGGTGCAGGCGGCAGGGGCTTTCTTT	CASSESVQAAGAFF
TRBV7-9	TRBJ2-7	once	-	TGTGCCAGCAGCGCGGGCTTTTACGAGCAGTACTTC	CASSAGFYEQYF
TRBV5-1	TRBJ2-4	-	-	TGCGCCAGCAGCCTAACCGGGACTTCCTCCGCCAAAAACATTCAGTACTTC	CASSLTGTSSAKNIQYF
TRBV7-9	TRBJ1-1	-	-	TGTGCCAGCAGCTTAGTTTCGGCTGAAGCTTTCTTT	CASSLVSAEAFF
TRBV18	TRBJ1-1	-	TRBD1	TGTGCCAGCTCACGGGGACAGGAGAACACTGAAGCTTTCTTT	CASSRGQENTEAFF
TRBV25-1	TRBJ2-7	-	-	TGTGCCAGCGGTTACAGCAACGGTCTTTCCTACGAGCAGTACTTC	CASGYSNGLSYEQYF
TRBV27	TRBJ1-1	-	TRBD1	TGTGCCAGCAGCCAGGGGGGTGAAGCTTTCTTT	CASSQGGEAFF
TRBV5-1	TRBJ2-5	-	-	TGCGCCAGCAGCTTGGTACAAGAGACCCAGTACTTC	CASSLVQETQYF
TRBV30	TRBJ2-3	-	TRBD2	TGTGCCTGGAGTAAGGGACTAGCGGGGGGGAATACGCAGTATTTT	CAWSKGLAGGNTQYF
TRBV6-5	TRBJ2-7	-	-	TGTGCCAGCAGTTACATGCCAGGCTACGAGCAGTACTTC	CASSYMPGYEQYF
TRBV5-1	TRBJ1-2	-	-	TGCGCCAGCAGCTTGACCGACTCCGGGTCTGACTATGGCTACACCTTC	CASSLTDSGSDYGYTF
TRBV30	TRBJ2-2	-	TRBD1	TGTGCCTGGAGTGTTACAGGGGGCACCGGGGAGCTGTTTTTT	CAWSVTGGTGELFF
TRBV5-1	TRBJ2-3	-	-	TGCGCCAGCGGACACTTGAGCACAGATACGCAGTATTTT	CASGHLSTDTQYF
TRBV18	TRBJ2-1	once	TRBD2	TGTGCCAGCTCACCTACTAGCGGGAGGGAAAATGAGCAGTTCTTC	CASSPTSGRENEQFF
TRBV19	TRBJ2-2	-	-	TGTGCCAGTAGTAGAGGGGGGGCCATCGGGGAGCTGTTTTTT	CASSRGGAIGELFF
TRBV9	TRBJ2-1	-	-	TGTGCCAGCAGCGTAGTAGGCGGGGAGAACAATGAGCAGTTCTTC	CASSVVGGENNEQFF
TRBV6-5	TRBJ2-1	-	TRBD2	TGTGCCAGCAGTCCCTCGGGATCCCTAGCGGGTGAGCAGTTCTTC	CASSPSGSLAGEQFF
TRBV18	TRBJ2-3	-	-	TGTGCCAGCTCACCTCCCGCAGGGGTCACAGATACGCAGTATTTT	CASSPPAGVTDTQYF
TRBV7-2	TRBJ2-7	-	TRBD2	TGTGCCAGCAGCTTAGCGGGGTTCCCGGGAGGGAAGCAGTACTTC	CASSLAGFPGGKQYF
TRBV30	TRBJ2-7	-	-	TGTGCCTGGGACAGTCACTACGAGCAGTACTTC	CAWDSHYEQYF
TRBV7-9	TRBJ1-2	-	-	TGTGCCAGCAGCCCTTCGGGGGGTGACTATGGCTACACCTTC	CASSPSGGDYGYTF
TRBV6-1	TRBJ2-1	-	TRBD1	TGTGCCAGCAGATCTCAGGACAGGGTCTTTAGTGAGCAGTTCTTC	CASRSQDRVFSEQFF
TRBV6-5	TRBJ2-3	-	TRBD2	TGTGCCACACGGGCTAGCGGGAGCACAGATACGCAGTATTTT	CATRASGSTDTQYF
TRBV5-1	TRBJ1-2	-	TRBD1	TGCGCCAGCAGCTCTGAACCCCCTCACAGGGGGCCGGGCGGCTACACCTTC	CASSSEPPHRGPGGYTF
TRBV6-1	TRBJ2-3	-	-	TGTGCCTGGTCGGGGGACACAGATACGCAGTATTTT	CAWSGDTDTQYF
TRBV9	TRBJ2-5	-	TRBD1	TGTGCCAGCAGCCCCCAGGGGGTAGTAGAGACCCAGTACTTC	CASSPQGVVETQYF
TRBV6-1	TRBJ1-5	-	-	TGTGCCAGCAGTGAATTTCTAGGGGAGGGTCAGCCCCAGCATTTT	CASSEFLGEGQPQHF
TRBV5-4	TRBJ2-7	-	TRBD2	TGTGCCAGCAGCTTGGACTATGGGACTAGCGGGAGTCTGGCCTACGAGCAGTACTTC	CASSLDYGTSGSLAYEQYF
TRBV9	TRBJ1-3	once	TRBD1	TGTGCCAGCAGCGTAGTAGGGACAGGGATGCACACCATATATTTT	CASSVVGTGMHTIYF
TRBV7-9	TRBJ1-3	-	-	TGTGCCAGCAGCTTAGCAGGGAGCTCTGGAAACACCATATATTTT	CASSLAGSSGNTIYF
TRBV27	TRBJ1-1	-	-	TGTGCCAGCAGTTTGGACTTAAGGCACACTGAAGCTTTCTTT	CASSLDLRHTEAFF
TRBV11-3	TRBJ2-7	-	-	TGTGCCAGCAGCTTAGGTGGTAGCGGTAGCTCCTACGAGCAGTACTTC	CASSLGGSGSSYEQYF
TRBV6-1	TRBJ2-1	-	-	TGTGCCAGCCATAAAGGCAGGCAGGGGAGTGAGCAGTTCTTC	CASHKGRQGSEQFF
TRBV19	TRBJ1-1	-	-	TGTGCCAGTCGCTTCGCGGGGCTGGTGAACACTGAAGCTTTCTTT	CASRFAGLVNTEAFF
TRBV6-5	TRBJ2-1	once	TRBD1	TGTGCCAGCAGTTGGGGACAGCCTCCCAATGAGCAGTTCTTC	CASSWGQPPNEQFF
TRBV18	TRBJ1-5	-	-	TGTGCCAGCTCACCCTCGGGCACAGGGAATAATCAGCCCCAGCATTTT	CASSPSGTGNNQPQHF
TRBV7-9	TRBJ1-1	few	TRBD1	TGTGCCAGCAGCTTAGGGGGACAGGGCGGCACTGAAGCTTTCTTT	CASSLGGQGGTEAFF